Below, 27 T cell receptor beta chains from the same sample are listed, as sequenced in a study of cytomegalovirus exposure and HLA in healthy donors. Libraries were prepared by immunoSEQ multiplex PCR; TCRdb keeps only in-frame clonotypes and omits some of them. Of around 250,000 clones in the sample, around 87% were seen once. The material sequenced was PBMCs. The receptors derive from a young woman in good health and CMV-seronegative.

V usage is TRBV7-2 and J usage is TRBJ2-2, with TRBD2 matching over 8 bases. Per germline, CDR1 SGHTA and CDR2 FQGNSA. The V and J ends lost 5 bases and 0 bases, in that order; junction bases with no gene match: 5. The CDR3 covers 16 residues. The CDR3 DNA reads as TGTGCCAGCAGCCTCATAGCGGGAACGAACACCGGGGAGCTGTTTTTT. Protein product: CASSLIAGTNTGELFF.

This sequence joins TRBV10-3 and TRBJ1-1; 7 positions agree with TRBD1. Germline V lookup: CDR1 ENHRY, CDR2 SYGVKD. Trimming took 0 bases from V and 10 from J; bases not matched to a gene: 17. This CDR3 has 17 residues. The CDR3: CAISESLRLDRPEGAFF. In DNA form, the CDR3 reads TGTGCCATCAGTGAGTCGCTGAGGCTGGACAGGCCCGAGGGAGCTTTCTTT.

The gene calls are TRBV10-3 and TRBJ2-1; D may be TRBD1 (6 bases). Germline lookup yields CDR1 ENHRY and CDR2 SYGVKD. Trimming cost V 3 bases and J 4 bases, with 7 bases left between them. This CDR3 has 13 amino acids. Here the CDR3 DNA reads TGTGCCATCAGTGATGACAGGTACAATGAGCAGTTCTTC. Encoded protein: CAISDDRYNEQFF.

This chain connects TRBV13 to TRBJ1-3, with 8 positions matching TRBD1. Trimming took 8 bases from V and 2 from J; bases not matched to a gene: 14. Germline loops: CDR1 PRHDT, CDR2 FYEKMQ (reference sequence). The CDR3 has 17 residues. CDR3 in DNA: TGTGCCAGCCGTCTTTCGGGTCAGGGGGCTACTGGAAACACCATATATTTT. This translates into CASRLSGQGATGNTIYF.

The chain has TRBV9 and TRBJ2-3, with 7 bases aligning to TRBD1. Trimming at V came to 4 bases and at J to 2 bases, leaving 7 bases not matched to a gene. CDR1 and CDR2 (germline): SGDLS, YYNGEE. The CDR3 has 15 residues. The CDR3 sequence is CASSQTGNPTDTQYF. The DNA for the CDR3 is TGTGCCAGCAGCCAGACAGGGAACCCCACAGATACGCAGTATTTT.

The CDR3 DNA reads as TGTGCCAGCAGCACCCTGACAGGGGGCTACGAGCAGTACTTC. It codes for CASSTLTGGYEQYF. V is TRBV11-2 and J is TRBJ2-7; TRBD1 aligns across 9 bases. With V trimmed by 5 bases and J by 3 bases, 5 bases remained unmatched. The CDR3 spans 14 residues. Germline CDR1 SGHAT, CDR2 FQNNGV.

The chain has TRBV28 and TRBJ2-2; 7 bases are a match to TRBD1. The CDR3 is made up of 15 amino acids. After removal of 6 bases from V and 4 bases from J, the junction contained 8 bases not matched to a gene. CDR1 and CDR2 (germline): MDHEN, SYDVKM. Here the CDR3 DNA reads TGTGCCAGCAGCCAACCGGGACAGAGCACCGGGGAGCTGTTTTTT. Residues: CASSQPGQSTGELFF.

The chain links TRBV28 to TRBJ2-3; 9 bases line up with TRBD2. Germline lookup yields CDR1 MDHEN and CDR2 SYDVKM. The ends lost 6 bases at V and 3 bases at J; junction bases unmatched: 7. The CDR3 length is 15 residues. The CDR3 DNA reads as TGTGCCAGCAGAGGCGGGGGGGCAGGTACAGATACGCAGTATTTT. Translation gives CASRGGGAGTDTQYF.

The chain couples TRBV4-3 to TRBJ1-5, with TRBD1 as a possible D gene (6 bases). V lost 0 bases to trimming and J lost 6 bases, with 15 bases between them. CDR1 is LGHNA, CDR2 YSLEER, per germline. The CDR3 consists of 16 residues. DNA for the CDR3: TGCGCCAGCAGCCAAGAATGGGGGGAGGGGGGTCAGCCCCAGCATTTT. Protein sequence: CASSQEWGEGGQPQHF.

The gene calls are TRBV5-8 and TRBJ2-2, with D hard to call. The CDR3 extends over 13 amino acids. With 5 bases removed from V and 3 bases from J, the gap between germline ends came to 8 bases. The germline CDR1 and CDR2 sequences are SGHTS and YDEGEE. The CDR3 DNA reads TGTGCCAGCAGTCAGTCAGACACCGGGGAGCTGTTTTTT. Its translation is CASSQSDTGELFF.

This chain links TRBV29-1 with TRBJ1-1; tentatively, D is TRBD1 (5 bases). The CDR3 totals 14 residues. Germline CDR1 SQVTM, CDR2 ANQGSEA. Trimming removed 4 bases at V and 5 bases at J, with 17 bases between. The CDR3 loop is CSVVGAAVWTEAFF. In DNA, the CDR3 is TGCAGCGTTGTAGGGGCGGCTGTGTGGACTGAAGCTTTCTTT.

The rearrangement joins TRBV5-4 to TRBJ2-3; 7 nucleotides line up with TRBD1. The V segment lost 4 bases and the J segment 11 bases; nucleotides outside the gene matches: 16. The CDR3 runs 15 residues. CDR1 and CDR2 (germline): SGHNT, YYREEE (reference sequence). CDR3 amino acids: CASSPEGAPEGVQYF. Here the CDR3 DNA reads TGTGCCAGCAGCCCTGAGGGGGCACCTGAGGGAGTGCAGTATTTT.

The rearrangement uses TRBV27 and TRBJ1-5; no firm D call. V was trimmed by 3 bases and J by 6 bases, leaving 12 bases between them. This CDR3 has 14 amino acids. The V gene's germline CDR1 is MNHEY and CDR2 SMNVEV (reference sequence). CDR3 nucleotide sequence: TGTGCCAGCAGTTTTGGTGGCGGGGTTCAGCCCCAGCATTTT. Translating gives CASSFGGGVQPQHF.

V and J are TRBV18 and TRBJ2-7; 7 bases align to TRBD1. The J segment lost 0 bases and the V segment lost 4 bases, leaving 3 bases of the junction unmatched. The CDR3 loop spans 14 amino acids. Germline V gene data show CDR1 as KGHSH and CDR2 as LQKENI. The CDR3 spells CASSRTGISYEQYV. Written as DNA, the CDR3 is TGTGCCAGCTCACGGACAGGTATCTCCTACGAGCAGTACGTC.

J is TRBJ2-1 and V is TRBV6-6; weak D call: TRBD1 (6 bases). This CDR3 contains 16 residues. With 5 bases removed from V and 0 bases from J, the gap between germline ends came to 14 bases. In germline, CDR1 is MNHNY, CDR2 SVGAGI (reference sequence). In nucleotides, the CDR3 is TGTGCCAGCAGTCCTCGGACAGCCAACTCCTACAATGAGCAGTTCTTC. Its translation: CASSPRTANSYNEQFF.

V and J are TRBV4-1 and TRBJ2-5; 7 positions match TRBD2. The CDR3 runs to 17 residues. V lost 0 bases to trimming and J lost 0 bases; unmatched junction nucleotides: 7. CDR1 and CDR2 (germline): MGHRA, YSYEKL. CDR3: CASSQDWGGRDQETQYF. CDR3 DNA sequence: TGCGCCAGCAGCCAAGATTGGGGGGGGAGAGACCAAGAGACCCAGTACTTC.

The genes are TRBV27 and TRBJ1-2, with TRBD1 matching 9 bases. This CDR3 region has 15 residues. Unmatched junction bases numbered 8, after V lost 5 bases and J lost 4 bases. CDR1 and CDR2 from the germline V gene are MNHEY and SMNVEV (reference sequence). CDR3 amino acids: CASSQGQGWSYGYTF. The CDR3 nucleotides read TGTGCCAGCAGTCAGGGACAGGGCTGGAGCTATGGCTACACCTTC.

Worth noting for this clone: A junction end diverges from the germline sequence, so it may reflect a read error. Distinct nucleotide sequences in the sample also encode this CDR3. This chain joins TRBV7-7 and TRBJ2-2, with 7 bases aligning to TRBD1. This CDR3 is built from 14 residues. Germline CDR1 is SSHAT and CDR2 is FNYEAQ (reference sequence). CDR3 DNA: TGTGCTAGCAGCCCCGACAGGGACACCGGGGAGCTGTTTTTT. Translated: CASSPDRDTGELFF.

This clone was detected once. This chain uses TRBV29-1 with TRBJ2-7, with 9 bases aligning to TRBD1. This CDR3 is 12 amino acids long. The germline CDR1 and CDR2 sequences are SQVTM and ANQGSEA. The trim removed 4 bases at V and 6 bases at J, leaving 4 bases unmatched. The CDR3 loop is CSVVTGGSEQYF. The DNA of the CDR3 is TGCAGCGTTGTTACAGGGGGCTCCGAGCAGTACTTC.

The chain has TRBV5-6 and TRBJ1-5, with a tentative D call TRBD1 (6 bases). The V gene's germline CDR1 is SGHDT and CDR2 YYEEEE. This CDR3 region has 15 residues. V shed 3 bases and J shed 4 bases, with 14 bases lying between them. CDR3 residues: CASSYGRGGNQPQHF. DNA of the CDR3: TGTGCCAGCAGCTACGGAAGGGGGGGAAATCAGCCCCAGCATTTT.

The rearrangement joins TRBV28 to TRBJ2-4; 7 nucleotides agree with TRBD1. Germline V CDR1 and CDR2: MDHEN, SYDVKM. With 8 bases clipped from V and 6 bases from J, the junction kept 10 bases outside the gene matches. This CDR3 has 14 amino acids. CDR3 amino acids: CASAGGKELNIQYF. CDR3 in DNA: TGTGCCAGCGCAGGGGGAAAGGAGCTAAACATTCAGTACTTC.

V usage is TRBV2 and J usage is TRBJ2-3, with a weak D call TRBD1 (5 bases). Per the germline V gene, CDR1 is SNHLY and CDR2 is FYNNEI. The CDR3 covers 15 residues. Deletions cut 1 base from V and 0 bases from J, with 8 bases between. The CDR3 loop is CASSEGQGSTDTQYF. In DNA, the CDR3 is TGTGCCAGCAGTGAAGGGCAGGGAAGCACAGATACGCAGTATTTT.

The gene calls are TRBV15 and TRBJ1-5; 8 nucleotides agree with TRBD1. CDR1 and CDR2 from the germline V gene are LNHNV and YYDKDF (reference sequence). CDR3 length: 13 residues. CDR3 residues: CAAGRGQDQPQHF. The CDR3 DNA reads as TGTGCTGCCGGCAGGGGGCAAGATCAGCCCCAGCATTTT.

The V gene is TRBV9, the J gene TRBJ2-5, with TRBD2 identical over 10 bases. The germline V gene has CDR1 SGDLS and CDR2 YYNGEE. The CDR3 totals 17 residues. V lost 3 bases and J lost 5; bases outside the gene matches: 13. This CDR3 reads CASSGAGSGGHGETQYF. The CDR3 coding sequence is TGTGCCAGCAGCGGAGCCGGTAGCGGGGGGCATGGCGAGACCCAGTACTTC.

The chain joins TRBV4-1 to TRBJ1-6, with D tentatively TRBD1 (6 bases). Germline loops: CDR1 MGHRA, CDR2 YSYEKL. The CDR3 sequence is 17 residues long. V lost 3 bases and J 10 bases, leaving 22 bases between the germline ends. CDR3 sequence: CASSHYPGQSISSPLHF. The CDR3 nucleotides are TGCGCCAGCAGCCACTATCCGGGACAATCAATCAGCTCACCCCTCCACTTT.

The chain recombines TRBV28 with TRBJ2-7; no firm D call. This CDR3 comprises 13 residues. Trimming took off 3 bases at V and 2 bases at J, with 8 bases between the two ends. Germline V gene data show CDR1 as MDHEN and CDR2 as SYDVKM. The CDR3 DNA sequence: TGTGCCAGCAGTTTGGCAGGAACCTACGAGCAGTACGTC. This translates into CASSLAGTYEQYV.

The rearrangement links TRBV5-1 to TRBJ2-1; TRBD2 might be the D (5 bases). CDR3 length: 15 residues. V lost 4 bases and J 0 bases, leaving 11 bases between the germline ends. The V gene's germline CDR1 is SGHRS and CDR2 YFSETQ. The CDR3 DNA sequence: TGCGCCAGCAGCCATAGCGAGAGCTCCTACAATGAGCAGTTCTTC. Amino acids: CASSHSESSYNEQFF. Full variable domain (rest looked up from reference TRBV5-1 and TRBJ2-1): KAGVTQTPRYLIKTRGQQVTLSCSPISGHRSVSWYQQTPGQGLQFLFEYFSETQRNKGNFPGRFSGRQFSNSRSEMNVSTLELGDSALYLCASSHSESSYNEQFFGPGTRLTVL.